A selection of T cell receptor beta chains follows, all from one sample in a study of shared clonotypes between healthy human individuals. Assay used: immunoSEQ multiplex PCR; TCRdb lists only in-frame clones, some missing. The sample consists of 100,000 or so clones, 67% of them appearing once. Sequenced material: memory CD8+ T cells sorted from blood. These receptors all stem from a woman in her 30s in good health. Each CDR3 is given with its conserved first and last residue. Each record gives: J gene, clone size, V gene, D gene, CDR3 protein, CDR3 DNA. D genes are given only for firm matches. Clone size is stated in some rows and not others, as once, few, many or a class when expanded.

j_gene: TRBJ2-7
abundance: -
v_gene: TRBV6-6
d_gene: -
CDR3aa: CASSWRDSYEQYF
CDR3nt: TGTGCCAGCAGCTGGCGGGACAGCTACGAGCAGTACTTC

j_gene: TRBJ1-2
abundance: many
v_gene: TRBV6-4
d_gene: TRBD1
CDR3aa: CASKPGQGNYGYTF
CDR3nt: TGTGCCAGTAAACCGGGACAGGGTAACTATGGCTACACCTTC

j_gene: TRBJ2-7
abundance: -
v_gene: TRBV27
d_gene: -
CDR3aa: CASISVWNEQYF
CDR3nt: TGTGCCAGCATTTCAGTATGGAACGAGCAGTACTTC

j_gene: TRBJ1-1
abundance: -
v_gene: TRBV11-1
d_gene: -
CDR3aa: CASSRWAGGTEAFF
CDR3nt: TGTGCCAGCAGCCGATGGGCCGGGGGCACTGAAGCTTTCTTT

j_gene: TRBJ2-7
abundance: -
v_gene: TRBV5-1
d_gene: TRBD2
CDR3aa: CASSLVSGLAGDYEQYF
CDR3nt: TGCGCCAGCAGCTTGGTTTCTGGGTTAGCGGGAGACTACGAGCAGTACTTC

j_gene: TRBJ1-4
abundance: -
v_gene: TRBV6-1
d_gene: -
CDR3aa: CASSEVTGDSNEKLFF
CDR3nt: TGTGCCAGCAGTGAAGTCACAGGCGACTCTAATGAAAAACTGTTTTTT

j_gene: TRBJ2-7
abundance: -
v_gene: TRBV2
d_gene: -
CDR3aa: CASSDWGYEQYF
CDR3nt: TGTGCCAGCAGTGATTGGGGATACGAGCAGTACTTC

j_gene: TRBJ1-2
abundance: -
v_gene: TRBV16
d_gene: -
CDR3aa: CASSQEGSFFNYGYTF
CDR3nt: TGTGCCAGCAGCCAGGAGGGGTCCTTTTTTAACTATGGCTACACCTTC

j_gene: TRBJ2-1
abundance: -
v_gene: TRBV27
d_gene: -
CDR3aa: CASSSNPQGRGRNEQFF
CDR3nt: TGTGCCAGCAGTTCAAACCCCCAGGGGAGAGGGCGCAATGAGCAGTTCTTC

j_gene: TRBJ2-7
abundance: few
v_gene: TRBV7-2
d_gene: -
CDR3aa: CASSLGPNYEQYF
CDR3nt: TGTGCCAGCAGCTTAGGTCCAAACTACGAGCAGTACTTC

j_gene: TRBJ2-5
abundance: -
v_gene: TRBV25-1
d_gene: TRBD2
CDR3aa: CASSEGLAGGPSRETQYF
CDR3nt: TGTGCCAGCAGTGAGGGACTAGCGGGAGGGCCTAGTAGGGAGACCCAGTACTTC